This T cell receptor (beta chain) is from a study of Ad26.COV2.S vaccination and SARS-CoV-2 variants (dated by TCRdb to the early 2020s). For the wider study: The specificity and breadth of SARS-CoV-2-reactive T cell receptors after Ad26.COV2.S vaccination were assessed by TCRbeta repertoire sequencing. A total of approximately 30 samples were included in the TCR-sequenced set, comprising some 20 Ad26.COV2.S vaccine recipients, 5 placebo recipients and 8 SARS-CoV-2 convalescent individuals. Summary of the overall study and its limitations: According to the authors, total T cell responses may have been underestimated by the TCR breadth and depth analyses. Ad26.COV2.S recipients had higher spike-specific TCR breadth than placebo recipients (P = 0.0014). Non-spike TCR breadth was comparable between vaccine and placebo recipients, consistent with the vaccine containing only spike. Substantial breadth of spike-specific CD8+ and CD4+ T cell responses was reported after vaccination.

The germline V gene encodes CDR1 MNHNS and CDR2 SASEGT. Deletion took 2 bases off V and 4 bases off J, with a span of 15 bases between the germline ends. The CDR3, from cysteine to phenylalanine, totals 15 residues. Of all the DNA, just the CDR3 is kept, 45 bases in frame from base 1. TCRbeta CDR3 regions were sequenced with the immunoSEQ Assay. After extraction, genomic DNA underwent amplification by bias-controlled multiplex PCR, followed by high-throughput sequencing. In the authors' own workflow: To quantify the absolute abundance of every unique TCRbeta CDR3 region, sequences were collapsed and filtered. T cell fraction was estimated by normalizing TCRbeta template counts to usable DNA, with usable DNA measured through amplification of reference genes found in all nucleated cells. Repertoire TCRs were annotated as SARS-CoV-2-specific by exact matching of V gene, CDR3 amino acid sequence and J gene to a known reactive TCR set. The reference SARS-CoV-2 TCR set came from MIRA and was filtered for enrichment in COVID-19-positive ImmuneCODE repertoires, removing public or cross-reactive TCRs. Based on the MIRA antigens, annotated TCRs were further analysed at the level of specific ORF or position within ORF. Breadth was defined as annotated unique rearrangements over total unique productive rearrangements; depth was the summed frequency of those rearrangements. Two-sided Wilcoxon rank-sum tests were applied when comparing TCR breadth between groups. TCRdb took this table from immuneACCESS and kept in-frame rearrangements with V and J called. Such tables lack part of the clones; where checked against another copy, unresolved V genes explain under half of the gap, and the rest is unexplained. V, J and clone size are those of that table, while D and trimming were read from the DNA. This sample has about 350,000 clones in its table, and 92% of those were observed once. In total, the top ten clones hold roughly 3.9% of the sample.

A remark on this clone: Its antigen target is currently unknown. The record has no base qualities; no much larger clone is one base away.

According to the study, the label for this sample's time point signals: individuals recovered from natural SARS-CoV-2 infection. The clonotype originates from a human donor who had recovered from COVID-19. Sequencing was performed on peripheral blood, taken after recovery from COVID-19. The chain links TRBV6-1 with TRBJ2-7; TRBD2 is perhaps the D gene, given 6 matching bases. The nucleotides are TGTGCCAGCAGTGAATTTGGGGGGAGCTCTTACGAGCAGTACTTC. Translated, it gives CASSEFGGSSYEQYF.